Shown below are 18 T cell receptor beta chains from a single sample sequenced in a study of human thymus T cells (dated by TCRdb to 2020 to 2022). The library relied on the immunoSEQ multiplex PCR assay. The immuneACCESS repertoire file appears here via TCRdb, limited to in-frame rearrangements. These files lack a portion of the clones; in checked studies, under half of the deficit traces to unresolved V genes, and the cause of the others is not known. This sample is represented by about 78,000 clones; just over 95% of them were singletons. Of the sample, under 0.035% falls within the top ten clones. The thymus tissue came from surgical resects taken out during corrective cardiac surgery. Sequenced material: thymus tissue. The origin of the receptors is a boy under two years old with a congenital heart defect but otherwise immunologically healthy.

CDR3 amino acids: CASSLDPSRADEQYF. Here the CDR3 DNA reads TGTGCCAGCAGCCTTGACCCATCAAGGGCCGACGAGCAGTACTTC. The rearrangement uses TRBV6-6 and TRBJ2-7; D gene ambiguous. V was clipped by 6 bases and J by 5 bases, with 20 bases between them. Germline V gives CDR1 MNHNY, CDR2 SVGAGI (reference sequence). The CDR3 totals 15 residues.

The chain couples TRBV6-4 to TRBJ2-2; 7 nucleotides line up with TRBD1. Germline V gene sequence: CDR1 MRHNA, CDR2 SNTAGT. Trimming removed 6 bases from V and 1 base from J; junction bases left unmatched: 11. CDR3 size: 17 residues. CDR3: CASSQTGKFLNTGELFF. The CDR3 nucleotides are TGTGCCAGCAGCCAGACAGGGAAATTTTTGAACACCGGGGAGCTGTTTTTT.

This clone was found once. The chain uses TRBV7-2 and TRBJ2-7, with TRBD1 matching over 7 bases. The CDR3 contains 14 residues. Germline-derived CDR1 and CDR2 are SGHTA and FQGNSA. Trimming took 0 bases from V and 3 from J; bases not matched to a gene: 2. CDR3 sequence reads: CASSLARGSYEQYF. CDR3 coding DNA: TGTGCCAGCAGCTTAGCCAGGGGGAGCTACGAGCAGTACTTC.

V usage is TRBV18 and J usage is TRBJ2-5, with D possibly called TRBD1 or TRBD2 (6 bases each). The V end lost 2 bases, the J end lost 0 bases, and 19 bases lay between the germline ends. Germline loops: CDR1 KGHSH, CDR2 LQKENI. This CDR3 is 18 amino acids long. CDR3 sequence (DNA): TGTGCCAGCTCACCATGGGGGGCGGTAGATCAGGACCAAGAGACCCAGTACTTC. It is translated as CASSPWGAVDQDQETQYF.

The V call is TRBV6-4, the J call TRBJ1-5; D is ambiguous. Germline V gives CDR1 MRHNA, CDR2 SNTAGT. V lost 0 bases and J 1 base, leaving 19 bases between the germline ends. The CDR3 spans 19 residues. CDR3 nucleotides: TGTGCCAGCAGTGACTCCGAGAATCGAGCACACACCAGCAATCAGCCCCAGCATTTT. Translation: CASSDSENRAHTSNQPQHF.

This clone has a single count. The chain is built from TRBV18 and TRBJ2-2; 15 nucleotides line up with TRBD2. Germline CDR1 is KGHSH and CDR2 is LQKENI. This CDR3 is 17 amino acids long. Trimming took 3 bases from V and 5 from J; bases not matched to a gene: 4. CDR3 coding DNA: TGTGCCAGCTCACCTTCCGGGACTAGCGGGGGGACCGGGGAGCTGTTTTTT. It specifies CASSPSGTSGGTGELFF.

This clone has a single count. J is TRBJ2-7 and V is TRBV2; D possibly matches TRBD1 or TRBD2 (7 bases each). V was clipped by 5 bases and J by 5 bases, with 19 bases between them. The CDR3 has 15 residues. From germline, CDR1 is SNHLY and CDR2 FYNNEI. The DNA of the CDR3 is TGTGCCAGCAGTCCACCTCAGGGGGGGAGCGACGAGCAGTACTTC. Encoded protein: CASSPPQGGSDEQYF.

The rearrangement uses TRBV7-4 and TRBJ1-5; maybe TRBD1 (6 bases). The V and J ends lost 5 bases and 5 bases respectively, with 22 bases between them. The CDR3 loop spans 17 amino acids. Germline assignment: CDR1 SGHVT and CDR2 SQSDAQ. The chain's CDR3 is CASSPQNRVREYQPQHF. The CDR3 nucleotides read TGTGCCAGCAGCCCTCAAAACAGGGTCAGGGAATATCAGCCCCAGCATTTT. The full variable domain, its missing parts supplied by reference TRBV7-4 and TRBJ1-5, is GAGVSQSPRYKVAKRGRDVALRCDSISGHVTLYWYRQTLGQGSEVLTYSQSDAQRDKSGRPSGRFSAERPERSVSTLKIQRTEQGDSAVYLCASSPQNRVREYQPQHFGDGTRLSIL.

The genes are TRBV11-2 and TRBJ2-3; D gene unclear. V dropped 4 bases and J dropped 2 bases, with 22 bases sitting between them. The CDR3 is 18 residues long. Germline CDR1 and CDR2: SGHAT and FQNNGV. In DNA, the CDR3 is TGTGCCAGCAGCTGGTTCGTCTTCACCAGTGGGTCCACAGATACGCAGTATTTT. As protein: CASSWFVFTSGSTDTQYF. Variable domain in full (rest from reference TRBV11-2 and TRBJ2-3): EAGVAQSPRYKIIEKRQSVAFWCNPISGHATLYWYQQILGQGPKLLIQFQNNGVVDDSQLPKDRFSAERLKGVDSTLKIQPAKLEDSAVYLCASSWFVFTSGSTDTQYFGPGTRLTVL.

The rearrangement uses TRBV11-2 and TRBJ2-5, with no clear D. Trimming cost V 2 bases and J 2 bases, with 21 bases left between them. There are 18 residues in the CDR3. Germline CDR1 and CDR2: SGHAT and FQNNGV. In DNA, the CDR3 is TGTGCCAGCAGCTTATCCACCCGGTTCTTGGGGAAGCAAGAGACCCAGTACTTC. Translating gives CASSLSTRFLGKQETQYF.

V usage is TRBV2 and J usage is TRBJ2-1; 7 nucleotides line up with TRBD1. V lost 0 bases and J lost 8; bases outside the gene matches: 10. This CDR3 is built from 16 residues. The germline V gene has CDR1 SNHLY and CDR2 FYNNEI. CDR3 sequence reads: CASSEASTGECDEQFF. The CDR3 nucleotides are TGTGCCAGCAGTGAAGCTTCTACAGGGGAATGCGATGAGCAGTTCTTC.

The chain links TRBV13 to TRBJ2-7, with 7 bases fitting TRBD2. This CDR3 spans 16 amino acids. Trimming at V came to 6 bases and at J to 0 bases, leaving 11 bases not matched to a gene. Germline V gene lookup returns CDR1 PRHDT and CDR2 FYEKMQ (reference sequence). CDR3 sequence (DNA): TGTGCCAGCAGTCCTGGGGGGAGGGAATCCTCCTACGAGCAGTACTTC. It specifies CASSPGGRESSYEQYF. The full variable domain, completed using reference TRBV13 and TRBJ2-7, is AAGVIQSPRHLIKEKRETATLKCYPIPRHDTVYWYQQGPGQDPQFLISFYEKMQSDKGSIPDRFSAQQFSDYHSELNMSSLELGDSALYFCASSPGGRESSYEQYFGPGTRLTVT.

The genes are TRBV7-2 and TRBJ2-1, with D unclear. This CDR3 is 16 amino acids long. The germline CDR1 and CDR2 sequences are SGHTA and FQGNSA. Deletions cut 5 bases from V and 1 base from J, with 15 bases between. The CDR3 DNA reads TGTGCCAGCAGCACCGACTCTCACAAATCCTACAATGAGCAGTTCTTC. Its translation: CASSTDSHKSYNEQFF.

The rearrangement uses TRBV11-1 and TRBJ2-7; 9 bases are shared with TRBD2. Looked up from germline, CDR1 is SGHAT and CDR2 is FQDESV (reference sequence). The junction had 4 bases not matched to a gene; V was cut back by 1 base and J by 6 bases. The CDR3 length is 14 residues. The CDR3 region is CASSLGGLAFEQYF. The CDR3 DNA reads TGTGCCAGCAGCTTAGGGGGACTAGCTTTCGAGCAGTACTTC.

This chain links TRBV14 with TRBJ2-4; D unresolved. The CDR3 covers 16 residues. From germline, CDR1 is SGHDN and CDR2 FVKESK. With 0 bases removed from V and 6 bases from J, the gap between germline ends came to 15 bases. CDR3 loop: CASSQEGVKGRNIQYF. The CDR3 DNA is TGTGCCAGCAGCCAAGAAGGAGTGAAGGGTAGAAACATTCAGTACTTC.

The genes are TRBV15 and TRBJ2-4, with 12 bases fitting TRBD2. Germline loops: CDR1 LNHNV, CDR2 YYDKDF (reference sequence). This CDR3 spans 23 amino acids. Trimming cost V 4 bases and J 3 bases; bases outside gene matches: 25. CDR3 amino acids: CATSKIGVELAGGGLGHKNIQYF. The CDR3 DNA sequence: TGTGCCACCAGCAAGATTGGTGTGGAACTAGCGGGAGGAGGGTTGGGGCACAAAAACATTCAGTACTTC.

The chain uses TRBV5-6 and TRBJ2-3; 10 bases map to TRBD2. From germline, CDR1 is SGHDT and CDR2 YYEEEE. Trimming took 2 bases from V and 6 from J; bases not matched to a gene: 18. The CDR3 has 19 residues. CDR3 in amino acids: CASSFFEGASGRQGDTQYF. The CDR3 nucleotides are TGTGCCAGCAGCTTCTTCGAAGGGGCTAGCGGGAGACAGGGCGATACGCAGTATTTT.

The chain has TRBV28 and TRBJ1-3; TRBD1 matches at 9 bases. V lost 2 bases, J lost 2 bases, and 19 bases stayed unmatched. CDR1 is MDHEN and CDR2 is SYDVKM in the germline V gene. This CDR3 spans 21 amino acids. The DNA of the CDR3 is TGTGCCAGCAGTTTACCCGGGACAGGGACGACCCTTAGGAGTCCTGGAAACACCATATATTTT. It specifies CASSLPGTGTTLRSPGNTIYF.